Below, one T cell receptor beta chain is given with its context. Its antigen is unidentified. The sample comes from a study of T cell repertoires in cytomegalovirus infection. Study as a whole: The authors used CMV epitopes that were HLA-C-restricted (recently identified) and HLA-B-restricted (well studied). Public TCR beta signatures were indicative of both CMV infection and a matching HLA type.

Findings and limits, study-wide: Cumulative frequency (of public TCR beta family members) identified carriers of CMV plus the relevant HLA. The ex vivo response was dominated by HLA-C-restricted CMV-specific TCR beta clonotypes.

TCRdb analysed the reads with MiXCR anew, one entry per CDR3 protein. The data show hundreds of thousands of distinct CDR3 sequences, approximately 32% seen once. The germline gives CDR1 KGHDR, CDR2 SFDVKD. V lost 3 bases to trimming and J lost 2 bases, with 14 bases between them. CDR3 length: 16 amino acids. The source material was cultured CD8+ T cells from PBMCs, sampled from culture after CMV antigen stimulation. The sequence was collected from a human donor in good health (CMV status not recorded). Some clones in this sample may be carry-over from other donors' samples. The V gene is TRBV24-1, the J gene TRBJ2-3; D might be TRBD2 (6 bases). The CDR3 here is CATSDHRRDSTDTQYF. Here the CDR3 DNA reads TGTGCCACCAGTGATCACCGTCGGGACTCCACAGATACGCAGTATTTT.